This T cell receptor (beta chain) emerged from a study of cytomegalovirus exposure and HLA in healthy donors. Whole-study context: Of several hundred genotyped donors, about 80% clustered with self-reported Caucasian donors. Study results and caveats: Common viral pathogens seemed to be connected with several of the most significant clusters, according to a later analysis. What a later analysis reportedly showed was that an Asian-associated ancestry cluster had fewer N-insertions than the approximately 720-donor mean. Reportedly, HLA-A and HLA-B alleles of most subjects were accurately predicted from TCR beta.

V was cut by 6 bases and J by 9 bases, with 20 bases left in between. The CDR3 is made up of 14 amino acids. The germline V gene has CDR1 LGHNT and CDR2 FRNRAP. The PCR had 60 Vbeta and 13 Jbeta primers. Clones were sequenced by immunoSEQ multiplex PCR, and TCRdb holds only the in-frame ones, with some missing. The sample shows 100,000 to 120,000 clones, more than 65% of them seen only once. Concerning this clone: Its antigen is unidentified.

This clonotype originated in a man aged 25-40 years in good health and CMV-seronegative. This chain joins TRBV12-5 and TRBJ1-2; tentatively, D is TRBD1 (5 bases). Input material: PBMCs. The CDR3 region has the DNA TGTGCTAGTGGGCCGGACACCGCCCTTAGCTGCTACACCTTC. Amino acid sequence: CASGPDTALSCYTF.